This TCR beta chain was identified in a study of OX40 agonist ivuxolimab in advanced cancers. TCRdb's copy holds only in-frame clones and misses some; the assay was immunoSEQ multiplex PCR. The data hold roughly 70,000 clones, with about 87% observed a single time. CDR1 and CDR2 from the germline V gene are MNHNS and SASEGT. This CDR3 has 14 amino acids. V shed 2 bases and J shed 5 bases, with 9 bases lying between them. About this clone: Its antigen is not identified.

Whole-study findings and limits: Part of the nonresponder group also had normalized T-cell clonal expansion that was low. Researchers did not determine the expanded peripheral T cells' antigen specificity.

The sample was CD4+ or CD8+ T cells sorted from blood, taken in a trial of the OX40 agonist ivuxolimab. This clonotype was obtained from an adult with an advanced solid tumor such as melanoma, head and neck, liver or kidney cancer. This chain uses TRBV6-1 with TRBJ2-2; D tentatively reads TRBD1 or TRBD2 (5 bases each). This CDR3 reads CASSEFGGTGELFF. The CDR3 DNA is TGTGCCAGCAGTGAATTTGGGGGTACCGGGGAGCTGTTTTTT.